This T cell receptor beta chain was sequenced for a study of T cells in Graves' hyperthyroidism and ophthalmopathy. Amplification targeted TCR beta CDR3 regions from RNA transcripts. First-round RT-PCR with HTBI primers amplified the TCR CDR3 region. TCRdb passed the multiplex PCR reads through MiXCR, listing each CDR3 protein once. The sample has nearly 750,000 distinct CDR3 sequences, 30% to 40% seen once. V was pared by 0 bases and J by 4 bases, with 12 bases between. This CDR3 spans 15 amino acids. Germline-derived CDR1 and CDR2 are MNHEY and SVGEGT. The TCR originated in a woman aged 40 to 55 with Graves' hyperthyroidism. Sequencing was performed on blood. The chain has TRBV6-2 or TRBV6-3 and TRBJ1-1, with D uncertain. This chain's CDR3 is CASSYSKLGLTEAFF. CDR3 DNA sequence: TGTGCCAGCAGTTACTCGAAGTTGGGCCTCACTGAAGCTTTCTTT.